The T cell receptor (beta chain) under discussion was sequenced for a study of blood T cell repertoires in COVID-19 (dated by TCRdb to 2019 to 2021). Context from the whole study: Samples from collaborators originated in the United States, Italy and Spain and spanned both the acute and convalescent phases of COVID-19. The material from the prospective study consisted of cDNA or gDNA derived from T cells, B-cell-depleted T cells, or PBMCs. The dataset comprised deeply sampled blood TCRbeta repertoires from subjects exposed to, actively infected with, or recovered from COVID-19. The repertoires were released in a freely available public database intended as a resource for research on the immune response to SARS-CoV-2. Samples were obtained from the ongoing ImmuneRACE study (first 160 participants) and from about 1,300 subjects provided by 6 global collaborators. The sample metadata nearly always contained a de-identified subject ID, COVID-19 status, age in years and sex. Where HLA class I and class II types were available, the types were taken from metadata supplied by the sample provider, not from assay-based typing.

On the study overall, not on this receptor specifically: Clinical and demographic metadata were provided uncurated, with the amount varying by source and participant.

The germline V gene provides CDR1 ENHRY and CDR2 SYGVKD. Reading from cysteine to phenylalanine, the CDR3 counts 13 amino acids. Only the CDR3 DNA is retained, 39 bases long and in frame from the first base. Trimming costs V 3 bases and J 6 bases, and their ends lie 10 bases apart. TCRbeta CDR3 regions were amplified from genomic DNA by means of the immunoSEQ Assay, a bias-controlled multiplex PCR. On the authors' methods: The number of nucleated cells in each sample was estimated by amplification of reference gene primers within the assay. To quantify the absolute abundance of each unique TCRbeta CDR3 rearrangement, sequence reads were collapsed and filtered. For each sample, productive Simpson clonality was calculated as the square root of Simpson's diversity index over productive rearrangements. What TCRdb holds here is the immuneACCESS table cut down to in-frame rearrangements. Part of the clones is not present; checked against another copy, under half of the missing clones reflect an unresolved V gene, and the others are unexplained. D and trimming come from the DNA, and the V and J calls and clone size come from that table. Here the sample has around 60,000 clones; around 77% occur a single time. About 20% of the sample is taken by the ten largest.

This clone was counted between two and nine times. The specificity of this receptor is unknown. Base qualities are not provided; no much larger clone lies one nucleotide away. Collaborating institutions collected whole blood in K2EDTA tubes following their own protocols. For TCRbeta analysis, collaborator samples were shipped as frozen whole blood, as isolated PBMCs, or as DNA extracted from either sample type. This TCR was sampled from a man older than 75 with active or convalescent COVID-19. The chain links TRBV10-3 with TRBJ2-3; TRBD1 might be the D gene, on 6 matching bases. Sequenced material: peripheral blood. Here is the DNA: TGTGCCATCAGTGAACAGGGCTTGGATACGCAGTATTTT. It translates as CAISEQGLDTQYF.